This TCR beta chain was identified in a study of early stage breast cancer tumors. Turning to the study itself: Most invasive tumors, about 75% of the 16, were ER+/PR+/HER2-. Study-level points and caveats: Tumors had around 2.3-fold higher T cell density than normal breast. Commonly generated sequences made up most enriched TCRB sequences shared between patients.

The CDR3 covers 15 residues. The trim removed 4 bases at V and 4 bases at J, leaving 8 bases unmatched. Germline V gene data show CDR1 as MNHNY and CDR2 as SVGAGI (reference sequence). Libraries were prepared by immunoSEQ multiplex PCR; TCRdb keeps only in-frame clonotypes and omits some of them. The repertoire includes around 48,000 clones, about 89% of them detected once, and approximately 5% sits in the top ten. Concerning this clone: The antigen remains unidentified.

The clonotype was recovered from a person aged 70 to 80 with breast cancer. Specimen: blood. The genes are TRBV6-6 and TRBJ2-7; 9 bases map to TRBD1. As DNA, the CDR3 is TGTGCCAGCAGTTTCATGACAGGGGGTCCATACGAGCAGTACTTC. Translated, it gives CASSFMTGGPYEQYF.